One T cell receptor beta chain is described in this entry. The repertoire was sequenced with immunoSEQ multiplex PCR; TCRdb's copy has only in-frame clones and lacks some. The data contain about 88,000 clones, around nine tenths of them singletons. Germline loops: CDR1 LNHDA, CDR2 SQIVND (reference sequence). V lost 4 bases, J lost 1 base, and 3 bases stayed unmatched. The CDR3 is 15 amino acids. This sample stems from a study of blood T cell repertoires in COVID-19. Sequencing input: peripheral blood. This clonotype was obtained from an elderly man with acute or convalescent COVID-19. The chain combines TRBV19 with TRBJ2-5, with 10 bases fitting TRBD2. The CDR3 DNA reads TGTGCCAGTAGTAGAGCTAGCGGGGGCCAAGAGACCCAGTACTTC. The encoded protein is CASSRASGGQETQYF. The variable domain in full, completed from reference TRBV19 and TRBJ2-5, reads DGGITQSPKYLFRKEGQNVTLSCEQNLNHDAMYWYRQDPGQGLRLIYYSQIVNDFQKGDIAEGYSVSREKKESFPLTVTSAQKNPTAFYLCASSRASGGQETQYFGPGTRLLVL.